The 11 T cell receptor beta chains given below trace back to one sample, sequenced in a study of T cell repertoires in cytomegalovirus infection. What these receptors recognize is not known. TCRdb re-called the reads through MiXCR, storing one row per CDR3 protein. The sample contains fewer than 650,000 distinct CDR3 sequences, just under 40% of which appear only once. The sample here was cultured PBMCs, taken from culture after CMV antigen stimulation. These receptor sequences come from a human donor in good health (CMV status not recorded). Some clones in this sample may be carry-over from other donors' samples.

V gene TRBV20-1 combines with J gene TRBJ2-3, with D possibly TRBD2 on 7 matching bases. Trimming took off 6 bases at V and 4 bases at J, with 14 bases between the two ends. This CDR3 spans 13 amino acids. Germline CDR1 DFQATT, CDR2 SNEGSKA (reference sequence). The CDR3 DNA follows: TGCAGTGCAACCCGCGGGGGCTCAGATACGCAGTATTTT. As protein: CSATRGGSDTQYF.

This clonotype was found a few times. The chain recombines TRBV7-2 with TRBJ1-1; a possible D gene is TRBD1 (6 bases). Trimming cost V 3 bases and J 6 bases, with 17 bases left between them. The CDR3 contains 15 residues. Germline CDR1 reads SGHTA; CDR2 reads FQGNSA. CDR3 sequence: CASSLIGRGWAEAFF. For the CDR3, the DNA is TGTGCCAGCAGCTTGATCGGCAGGGGCTGGGCTGAAGCTTTCTTT.

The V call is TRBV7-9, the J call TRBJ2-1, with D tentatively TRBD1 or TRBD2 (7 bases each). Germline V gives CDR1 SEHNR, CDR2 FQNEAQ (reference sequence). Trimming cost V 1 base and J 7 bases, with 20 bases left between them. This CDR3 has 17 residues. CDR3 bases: TGTGCCAGCAGCTTAGAGGGGGCGTGGGGGGGAGGGAATGAGCAGTTCTTC. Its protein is CASSLEGAWGGGNEQFF.

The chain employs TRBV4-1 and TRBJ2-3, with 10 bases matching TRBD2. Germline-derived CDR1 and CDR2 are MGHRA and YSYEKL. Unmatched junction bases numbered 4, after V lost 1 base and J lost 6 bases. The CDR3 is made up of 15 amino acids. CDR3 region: CASSQGAGGYDTQYF. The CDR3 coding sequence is TGCGCCAGCAGCCAAGGAGCGGGGGGGTATGATACGCAGTATTTT.

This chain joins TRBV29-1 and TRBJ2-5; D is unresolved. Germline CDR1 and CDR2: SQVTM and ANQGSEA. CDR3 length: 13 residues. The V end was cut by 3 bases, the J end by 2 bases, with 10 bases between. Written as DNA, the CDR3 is TGCAGCGTTGACCTCGGCGGTCAAGAGACCCAGTACTTC. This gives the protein CSVDLGGQETQYF.

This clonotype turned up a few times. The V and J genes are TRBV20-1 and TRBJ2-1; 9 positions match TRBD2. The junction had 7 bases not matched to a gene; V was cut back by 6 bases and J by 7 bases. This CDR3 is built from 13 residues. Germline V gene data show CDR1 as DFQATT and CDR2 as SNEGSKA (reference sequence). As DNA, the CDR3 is TGCAGTGCGGTCGGACTAGCGCCTAATGAGCAGTTCTTC. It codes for CSAVGLAPNEQFF.

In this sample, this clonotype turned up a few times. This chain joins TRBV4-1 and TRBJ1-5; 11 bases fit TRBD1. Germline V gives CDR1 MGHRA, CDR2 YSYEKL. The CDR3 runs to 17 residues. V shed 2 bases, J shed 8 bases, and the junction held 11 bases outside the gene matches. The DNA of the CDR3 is TGCGCCAGCAGCCAAAACGCAGGGACAGGGGGAGGGGAGCCCCAGCATTTT. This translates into CASSQNAGTGGGEPQHF.

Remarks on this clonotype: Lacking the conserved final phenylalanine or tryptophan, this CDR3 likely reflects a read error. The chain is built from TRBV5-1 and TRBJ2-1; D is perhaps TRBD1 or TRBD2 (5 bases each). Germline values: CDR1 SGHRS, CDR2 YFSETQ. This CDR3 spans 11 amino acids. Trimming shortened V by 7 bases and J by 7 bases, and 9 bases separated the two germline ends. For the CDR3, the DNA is TGCGCCAGCTCCTGGGGGAATGAGCAGTTCCTC. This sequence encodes CASSWGNEQFL.

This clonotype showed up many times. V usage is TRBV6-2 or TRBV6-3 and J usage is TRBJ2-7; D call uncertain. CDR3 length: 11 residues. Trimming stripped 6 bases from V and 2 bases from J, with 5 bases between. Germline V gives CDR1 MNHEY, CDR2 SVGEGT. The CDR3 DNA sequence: TGTGCCAGCAGCCGGACCTACGAGCAGTACTTC. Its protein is CASSRTYEQYF.

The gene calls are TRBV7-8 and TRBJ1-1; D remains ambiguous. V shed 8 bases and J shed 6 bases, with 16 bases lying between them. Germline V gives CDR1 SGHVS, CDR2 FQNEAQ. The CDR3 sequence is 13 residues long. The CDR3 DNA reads TGTGCCAGCCTTTTTGGTGGGTCCTCTGAAGCTTTCTTT. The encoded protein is CASLFGGSSEAFF.

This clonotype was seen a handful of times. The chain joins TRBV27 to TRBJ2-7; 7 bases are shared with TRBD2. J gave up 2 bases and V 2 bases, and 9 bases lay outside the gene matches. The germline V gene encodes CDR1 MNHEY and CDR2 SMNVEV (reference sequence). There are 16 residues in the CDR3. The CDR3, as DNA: TGTGCCAGCAGTTTAGGGAGGGTTGGGGTTACCTACGAGCAGTACTTC. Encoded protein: CASSLGRVGVTYEQYF.